The rows below give T cell receptor beta chains drawn from one sample of a study of blood T cells in healthy people across ages. Using its own MiXCR run on the 5' RACE reads, TCRdb lists one record per CDR3 protein. The data contain over 950,000 distinct CDR3 sequences, around two fifths of them singletons. Sequencing used blood. The receptors originated from a man in his late teens or twenties in good health. The conserved cysteine and the conserved F or W are not part of the CDR3 here. Where a row states a size, it is once, few, many or the class of an expanded clone; other rows omit it.

TRBV6-2/TRBV6-3	.	TRBJ2-1	ASKTWQGASSYNEQF
TRBV27	.	TRBJ1-5	ASSQRQGNQPQH
TRBV20-1	.	TRBJ1-5	SATITGGGGYTQPQH
TRBV7-2	few	TRBJ2-7	ASSLNPGPVSSYEQY
TRBV20-1	.	TRBJ1-1	SAIDGQGGYTEAF
TRBV12-5	few	TRBJ2-1	ASGLGLAGFSYNEQF
TRBV7-2	.	TRBJ1-4	ASSLVGDSGEKLF
TRBV20-1	many	TRBJ2-5	SASSGAQETQY
TRBV7-8	.	.	ASSLSEGAGSYEQY
TRBV9	few	TRBJ2-7	ASRKGPGQLYEQY
TRBV6-2/TRBV6-3	.	TRBJ2-2	ASSYLTGATNTGELF
TRBV7-6	few	TRBJ1-2	ASSPRQGRNYGYT
TRBV4-3	.	TRBJ2-7	ASSASAGPYEQY
TRBV9	.	.	ASSEGGKLGTQY
TRBV20-1	.	TRBJ2-3	SASTAPRDTQY
TRBV4-1	.	TRBJ1-6	ASSQDGRLAQVSPLH
TRBV15	.	TRBJ2-4	ATALSKNIQY